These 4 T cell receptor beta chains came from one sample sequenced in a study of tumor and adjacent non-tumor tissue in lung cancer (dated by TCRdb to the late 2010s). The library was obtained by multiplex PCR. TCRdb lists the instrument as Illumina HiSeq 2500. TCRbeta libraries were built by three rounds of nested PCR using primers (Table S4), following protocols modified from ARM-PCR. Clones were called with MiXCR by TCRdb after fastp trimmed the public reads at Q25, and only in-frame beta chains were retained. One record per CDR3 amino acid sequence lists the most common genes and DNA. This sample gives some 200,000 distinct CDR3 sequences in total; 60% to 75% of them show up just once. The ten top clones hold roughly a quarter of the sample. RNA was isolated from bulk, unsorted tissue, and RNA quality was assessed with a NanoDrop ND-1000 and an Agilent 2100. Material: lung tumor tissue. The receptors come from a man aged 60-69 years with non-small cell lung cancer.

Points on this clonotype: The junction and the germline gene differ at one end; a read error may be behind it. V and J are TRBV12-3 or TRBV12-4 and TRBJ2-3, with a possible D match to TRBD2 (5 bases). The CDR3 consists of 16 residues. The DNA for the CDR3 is TGTGCCAGCAGATCCCGGGCAGTCGCTAGCACAGATACGCCGTATTTT. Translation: CASRSRAVASTDTPYF.

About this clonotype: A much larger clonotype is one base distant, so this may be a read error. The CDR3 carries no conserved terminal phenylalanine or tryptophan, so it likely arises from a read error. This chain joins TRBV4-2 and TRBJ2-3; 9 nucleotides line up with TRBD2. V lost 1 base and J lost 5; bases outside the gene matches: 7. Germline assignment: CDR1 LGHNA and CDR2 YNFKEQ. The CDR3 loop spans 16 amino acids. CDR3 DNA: TGTGCCAGCAGCCAAGGAAGGGTGCGGGGGGGAGATACGCAGTATTAT. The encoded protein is CASSQGRVRGGDTQYY.

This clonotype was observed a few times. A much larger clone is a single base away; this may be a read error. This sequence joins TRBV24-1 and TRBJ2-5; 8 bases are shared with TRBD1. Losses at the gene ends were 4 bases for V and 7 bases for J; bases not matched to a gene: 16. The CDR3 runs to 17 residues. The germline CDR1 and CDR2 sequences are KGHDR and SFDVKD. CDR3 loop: CATSEDRTGTRWGTQYF. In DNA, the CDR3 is TGTGCCACCAGTGAGGATAGGACAGGGACCCGGTGGGGGACCCAGTACTTC.

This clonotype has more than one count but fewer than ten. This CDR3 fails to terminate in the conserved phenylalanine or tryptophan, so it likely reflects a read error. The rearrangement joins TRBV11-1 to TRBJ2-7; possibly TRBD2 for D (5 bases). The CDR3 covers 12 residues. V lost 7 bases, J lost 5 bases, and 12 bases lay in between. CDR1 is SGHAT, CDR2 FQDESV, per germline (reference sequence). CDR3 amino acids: CASKGDEDEQYL. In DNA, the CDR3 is TGTGCCAGCAAGGGAGACGAGGACGAGCAGTACTTA.